Reported below is one T cell receptor (beta chain). Its cognate antigen has yet to be identified. Per-base quality was not reported, and no clone a single base away is much larger than it. The record originates from a study of cytomegalovirus exposure and HLA in healthy donors (dated by TCRdb to 2016 to 2017). With respect to the entire study: An earlier analysis of 587 of the donors reported roughly 300 Gb of sequence data and 117 million unique TCR beta sequences obtained from approximately 180 million T cells. In addition to the first cohort of about 650 subjects, a separate validation cohort of some 120 different subjects was used. High-throughput TCR immunosequencing, statistical association of individual TCRs with disease status, and machine learning were combined to predict cytomegalovirus infection status. The study was designed to test whether signatures of past pathogen exposure could be identified by cataloging public T cell receptors. Class I and class II HLA loci were covered by the typing at four-digit resolution. Of the 398 genotyped donors, around 81% fell in the genetic ancestry cluster associated with self-reported Caucasian donors. Every repertoire in the discovery cohort had been generated on one and the same sequencing platform. Rather than using new phenotypic data, the later analysis identified candidate immune exposures from TCR beta sequences and from how often those sequences occurred across donors. Five DR-DQ haplotypes were handled as single units for association and clustering because linkage in the cohort was strong. Typing coverage varied by locus: roughly 629-630 donors for A, B, C, DRB1 and DQB1; approximately 500 for DQA1; about 570 for DPA1; fewer than 480 for DPB1. Donor age, sex, ethnicity and CMV serostatus were compiled alongside the repertoire data. An early release that covered about 600 HLA-typed donors contained approximately 300 gigabases of sequencing data and tens of millions of unique TCR sequences. The study profiled the T cell repertoires of 500 to 800 subjects by immunosequencing and related them to cytomegalovirus serostatus. A later genetic analysis took genome-wide SNP genotypes for about 55% of the 666 donors and used that subset as a discovery cohort. To study patterns of TCR occurrence, a later analysis re-analyzed previously published TCR beta repertoires from around 670 donors and added high-resolution HLA genotyping. To decide whether each TCR beta V gene segment behaved as functional or pseudogenic, an earlier analysis of some 600 of the donors relied on high-throughput TCR beta sequencing. Among about 390 genotyped donors of the cohort, an average of around 240,000 unique TCR beta nucleotide sequences were sequenced per donor, 15% to 20% of them non-productive.

The method was the immunoSEQ multiplex PCR assay. The multiplex PCR relied on a mix of 60 forward primers for TCR Vbeta segments and 13 reverse primers for TCR Jbeta segments. The CDR3 region of rearranged TCR beta genes was amplified from genomic DNA with a multiplex PCR assay. The amplified TCR beta libraries were sequenced on the Illumina HiSeq System as 87-base-pair reads. As for how the authors treated the data: Across the 670 or so repertoires, a later analysis counted tens of millions of unique TCR beta chains, roughly 11 million of which were shared by at least two donors. A nearest-neighbor algorithm error-corrected the raw reads and collapsed the reads into unique sequences, merging closely related sequences to remove PCR and sequencing errors. V, D and J gene segments were assigned by aligning CDR3 sequences to IMGT reference sequences. For a sequence to be retained, a match of at least six nucleotides was required to both a V gene segment and a J gene segment. Rearrangements were classified as productive when the CDR3 lacked stop codons and remained in frame with V and J, and all other rearrangements were classified as non-productive. Following IMGT convention, CDR3 was defined as the stretch from the second conserved V-encoded cysteine to the conserved J-encoded phenylalanine. The earlier analysis of more than 450 of the donors excluded sequences that lacked an unambiguous match to a single V gene segment. In an earlier analysis of a few hundred of the donors, a V segment was called functional when productive rearrangements were above 56.7%, and segregating when the standard deviation between donors exceeded 5%. A statistical classification framework was developed to diagnose cytomegalovirus status using the catalog of TCR beta chain sequences. In a later analysis, TCR nucleotide sequences were compared against IMGT/GENE-DB human TR gene sequences so that V and J genes could be assigned. Using the TCRdist pipeline, a later analysis assigned CDR3 sequences along with most-parsimonious VDJ recombination scenarios. In a later analysis, each TCR beta chain was defined by its CDR3 amino acid sequence together with its V-gene family, and reads lacking a unique V-gene family were excluded. A later analysis removed 592 highly shared, low-generation-probability nucleotide sequences to deal with suspected cross-contamination and a sequencing artifact. For each public chain, a later analysis derived a clonal expansion index from normalized ranks of inferred template counts within each repertoire. Generation probabilities in a later analysis came from a VDJ recombination model fitted to out-of-frame rearrangements, and those results were checked against IGoR. In a later analysis, hypergeometric tests were used to score TCR-TCR, TCR-HLA and TCR-CMV co-occurrence, with a repertoire-size bias correction applied to TCR pairs. False discovery rates were estimated in a later analysis by permuting HLA or CMV assignments 20 times. In a later analysis, co-occurring TCRs were grouped with DBSCAN, and TCRdist sequence similarity was added when clustering was performed within HLA-allele-positive subsets. Repertoires with fewer than 30,000 or more than 120,000 public chains, plus five repertoires with anomalous nucleotide sharing, were excluded from co-occurrence clustering. Imported from immuneACCESS, the table was reduced by TCRdb to in-frame sequences with V and J called. These copies leave out some clones; in studies compared against another copy, an unresolved V gene accounts for under half, and the cause of the remainder is not known. That table gives V, J and clone size, and the DNA gave D and trimming. The sample table shows a few hundred thousand clones, and approximately 79% are seen once. The ten largest clonotypes hold roughly 2% of the sample.

In total, more than 500 healthy bone marrow donors made up the cohort. At the time of sampling, all cohort members were nominally healthy, though unrecorded immune exposures were likely present. The donor tested CMV seronegative, placing the donor among the 350 to 400 seronegative members of the cohort. A peripheral blood sample was collected from each donor, and TCR beta sequencing was performed on peripheral blood mononuclear cells. Genomic DNA extraction from the blood cell samples was performed with the Qiagen DNeasy Blood Extraction Kit. Results and caveats for the whole study, not just this receptor: Compared with equally common non-associated chains, HLA-associated TCR beta chains in a later analysis were more clonally expanded and had lower generation probabilities. Compared with the approximately 600-donor mean, donors in an Asian-associated ancestry cluster had fewer N-insertions in productive TCRs, according to a later genetic analysis. The study gave a list of 150 to 200 TCR beta chains associated with cytomegalovirus. Specific HLA alleles were associated with 18,000 or so TCR beta sequences at a false discovery rate of 0.05 in a later analysis. Some IMGT-functional V segments, including TRBV6-2 and TRBV6-3, could not be distinguished by the 87-base-pair reads and were therefore excluded. The presence/absence analyses assumed that sequencing depth was roughly uniform across donors, and that assumption may not be true. The classifier was reported to diagnose cytomegalovirus status with high specificity and sensitivity in both the original cohort and the validation cohort. While some public TCRs were present in many individuals, most TCR sequences turned up only very rarely across donors. In vitro tests confirmed that three of the cytomegalovirus-associated TCR beta chains recognize cytomegalovirus antigens. A later analysis found that TCR association rates varied across HLA loci, with DRB1 alleles showing the most associated TCRs and HLA-C alleles the fewest. A further reported finding was that TCR beta sequences accurately predicted the HLA-A and HLA-B alleles for most subjects in the first cohort. Several of the top co-occurrence clusters appeared to be linked to parvovirus B19, influenza, CMV and Epstein-Barr virus, according to a later analysis. The cohort was sequenced for TCR beta chains only, and without alpha or paired-chain data the features that could be detected were limited. It was suggested by the authors that the approach could potentially be generalized to other disease states and immunological phenotypes. An association between a missense DCLRE1C variant and V-gene and J-gene trimming of TCR beta chains was found in a later genetic analysis and replicated in an independent cohort. HLA typing was unavailable for some donors at each locus, so association tests used only the typed subset. Assigning TCR associations to individual alleles was difficult when HLA alleles, especially DR and DQ, strongly co-occurred. Correlated functional status among segregating V segments might be attributable to linkage disequilibrium, but an unknown experimental factor could not be ruled out. Because counts were too low, more than 15 rarely observed V segments, including chromosome 9 orphons, were excluded from the earlier analysis of several hundred of the donors. In an earlier analysis of some 550 of the donors, most TCR beta V segments were observed in productive rearrangements about 90% or about 30% of the time, broadly matching IMGT annotations. The only immune exposure information available for the cohort was CMV serostatus. A cluster of highly shared sequence variants was judged likely to be a technical artifact of the sequencing pipeline. According to a later analysis, most CMV-associated TCR beta chains appeared to be HLA-restricted, and the HLA associations seemed to be driven largely by CMV exposure.

The germline ends are 14 bases apart after V is trimmed by 5 bases and J by 4 bases. The germline V gene (reference sequence) sets CDR1 to LNHDA and CDR2 to SQIVND. Counted from cysteine to phenylalanine, this CDR3 has 15 amino acids. The only DNA kept is the CDR3, 45 bases in frame from the first base. The sample was PBMCs. The rearranged segments are TRBV19 and TRBJ2-2; the D region possibly corresponds to TRBD2 (6 bases align). This TCR was sampled from a man in his late teens or twenties in good health and CMV-seronegative. The CDR3 sequence is CASSAAWRGTGELFF. The DNA sequence is given as TGTGCCAGTAGTGCCGCTTGGCGGGGCACCGGGGAGCTGTTTTTT.